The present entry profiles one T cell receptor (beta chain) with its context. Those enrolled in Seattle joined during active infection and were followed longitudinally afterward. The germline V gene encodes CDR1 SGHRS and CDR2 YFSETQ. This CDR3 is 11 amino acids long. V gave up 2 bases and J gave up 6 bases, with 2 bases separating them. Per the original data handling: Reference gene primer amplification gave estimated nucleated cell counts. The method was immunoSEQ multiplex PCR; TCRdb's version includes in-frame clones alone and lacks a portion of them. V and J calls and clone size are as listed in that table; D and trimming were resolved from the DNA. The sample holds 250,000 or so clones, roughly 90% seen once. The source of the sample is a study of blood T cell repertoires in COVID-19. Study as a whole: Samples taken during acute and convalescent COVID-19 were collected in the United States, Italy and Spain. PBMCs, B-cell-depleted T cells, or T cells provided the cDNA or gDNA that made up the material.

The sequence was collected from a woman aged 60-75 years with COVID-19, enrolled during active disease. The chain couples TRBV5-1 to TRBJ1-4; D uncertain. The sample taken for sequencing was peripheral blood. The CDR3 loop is CASSFDEKLFF. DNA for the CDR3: TGCGCCAGCAGCTTCGATGAAAAACTGTTTTTT.